Below, 25 T cell receptor beta chains from the same sample are listed, as sequenced in a study of T cell responses to AZD1222 COVID-19 vaccine (TCRdb year 2021). The library came from the immunoSEQ multiplex PCR assay. Held by TCRdb, this immuneACCESS table contains in-frame sequences only and omits some clones. Under half of the omission traces to an unresolved V gene where checked; the cause of the rest is unknown. Here the sample has about 93,000 clones; roughly nine tenths occur a single time. The top ten hold less than 3% of the sample. The sample's time point label, in plain terms: about 28 days (+/-7) after the second vaccine dose. The specimen comprised peripheral blood, sampled 28 days after the second AZD1222 dose. All receptors come from an adult who received the AZD1222 COVID-19 vaccine.

The rearrangement links TRBV30 to TRBJ1-5, with D perhaps matching TRBD1 (6 bases). There are 13 residues in the CDR3. Looked up from germline, CDR1 is GTSNPN and CDR2 is SVGIG (reference sequence). The V end was cut by 5 bases, the J end by 5 bases, with 13 bases between. CDR3 sequence reads: CAWEQGNDQPQHF. The DNA for the CDR3 is TGTGCCTGGGAACAGGGAAATGATCAGCCCCAGCATTTT.

The chain joins TRBV5-6 to TRBJ2-2; D is perhaps TRBD1 (6 bases). The V gene lost 2 bases and the J gene lost 2 bases, with 10 bases spanning the gap. The CDR3 runs to 15 residues. Germline CDR1 reads SGHDT; CDR2 reads YYEEEE. DNA for the CDR3: TGTGCCAGCAGCTTTTACAGGGTCAACACCGGGGAGCTGTTTTTT. Translation: CASSFYRVNTGELFF.

V usage is TRBV10-3 and J usage is TRBJ2-1, with D possibly TRBD2 on 5 matching bases. V was cut by 6 bases and J by 4 bases, with 10 bases left in between. In germline, CDR1 is ENHRY, CDR2 SYGVKD. This CDR3 region has 13 residues. The DNA for the CDR3 is TGTGCCATCAGCCCGGAGGAGTACAATGAGCAGTTCTTC. Protein sequence: CAISPEEYNEQFF.

This clone has just one count. V is TRBV2 and J is TRBJ1-2; TRBD1 aligns across 9 bases. This CDR3 is built from 13 residues. V lost 3 bases, J lost 4 bases, and 0 bases stayed unmatched. Germline-derived CDR1 and CDR2 are SNHLY and FYNNEI. The CDR3 spells CASSETGGYGYTF. DNA of the CDR3: TGTGCCAGCAGTGAGACAGGGGGCTATGGCTACACCTTC.

The rearrangement uses TRBV20-1 and TRBJ2-7; perhaps TRBD1 as D (6 bases). Germline CDR1 and CDR2: DFQATT and SNEGSKA (reference sequence). The length of the CDR3 is 11 residues. Trimming removed 5 bases from V and 5 bases from J, with 10 bases in between. CDR3 region: CSAEDRNEQYF. For the CDR3, the DNA is TGCAGTGCTGAAGACAGGAACGAGCAGTACTTC.

The rearrangement links TRBV13 to TRBJ2-7, with 11 bases that match TRBD1. The CDR3 is 14 residues long. Germline V gives CDR1 PRHDT, CDR2 FYEKMQ (reference sequence). The ends lost 10 bases at V and 6 bases at J; junction bases unmatched: 11. The CDR3: CATSLPDRGLEQYF. In nucleotides, the CDR3 is TGTGCCACCTCACTGCCGGACAGGGGGCTCGAGCAGTACTTC. Complete variable domain (other parts from reference TRBV13 and TRBJ2-7): AAGVIQSPRHLIKEKRETATLKCYPIPRHDTVYWYQQGPGQDPQFLISFYEKMQSDKGSIPDRFSAQQFSDYHSELNMSSLELGDSALYFCATSLPDRGLEQYFGPGTRLTVT.

The rearrangement links TRBV12-5 to TRBJ2-2, with D maybe TRBD1 (6 bases). CDR1 LGHNT and CDR2 FRNRAP come from the germline V gene. CDR3 size: 16 residues. V was cut by 6 bases and J by 4 bases, with 18 bases left in between. The chain's CDR3 is CASGQTTGGTTGELFF. Written as DNA, the CDR3 is TGTGCTAGTGGACAAACAACTGGGGGCACCACCGGGGAGCTGTTTTTT.

The chain combines TRBV24-1 with TRBJ2-7; D gene uncertain. Trimming took off 5 bases at V and 5 bases at J, with 12 bases between the two ends. The CDR3 is 13 amino acids. From germline, CDR1 is KGHDR and CDR2 SFDVKD. CDR3 sequence (DNA): TGTGCCACCAGTGGCGAGCCTAGTAACGAGCAGTACTTC. Translated: CATSGEPSNEQYF.

The genes are TRBV19 and TRBJ1-3; 7 bases are a match to TRBD1. The CDR3 spans 14 residues. V shed 8 bases, J shed 0 bases, and the junction held 4 bases outside the gene matches. The germline V gene encodes CDR1 LNHDA and CDR2 SQIVND (reference sequence). The CDR3 DNA sequence: TGTGCCAGTCATTACAGGGGCTCTGGAAACACCATATATTTT. It translates to CASHYRGSGNTIYF. Variable domain in full (rest from reference TRBV19 and TRBJ1-3): DGGITQSPKYLFRKEGQNVTLSCEQNLNHDAMYWYRQDPGQGLRLIYYSQIVNDFQKGDIAEGYSVSREKKESFPLTVTSAQKNPTAFYLCASHYRGSGNTIYFGEGSWLTVV.

The chain combines TRBV29-1 with TRBJ1-2; D not certain. This CDR3 region has 12 residues. V was pared by 5 bases and J by 2 bases, with 9 bases between. Germline V gene lookup returns CDR1 SQVTM and CDR2 ANQGSEA. The CDR3 sequence is CSVSSGNYGYTF. In nucleotides, the CDR3 is TGCAGCGTTAGTTCCGGGAACTATGGCTACACCTTC.

The rearrangement joins TRBV3-1 (or the pseudogene TRBV3-2) to TRBJ2-7; perhaps D is TRBD1 or TRBD2 (6 bases each). Looked up from germline, CDR1 is LGHDT and CDR2 is YNNKEL (reference sequence). V was clipped by 6 bases and J by 6 bases, with 12 bases between them. The CDR3 length is 12 residues. The CDR3 DNA reads TGTGCCAGCAGGCTACAGGGAGGCGAGCAGTACTTC. Encoded protein: CASRLQGGEQYF.

This chain uses TRBV19 with TRBJ1-1; D unclear. Germline-derived CDR1 and CDR2 are LNHDA and SQIVND (reference sequence). Trimming pared 0 bases from V and 5 bases from J, leaving 10 bases between. CDR3 size: 14 residues. DNA of the CDR3: TGTGCCAGTAGTATAGATCTCGGGGAAACTGAAGCTTTCTTT. This gives the protein CASSIDLGETEAFF.

This clone showed up just once. The chain combines TRBV21-1 with TRBJ2-1; no check of the table's D call, TRBD2, against the DNA was made. TRBV21-1 is listed as a pseudogene. This CDR3 has 15 amino acids. The CDR3 DNA sequence: TGTGCCAGCAGCTCGGGGGGACGGTTAAACAATGAGCAGTTCTTC. Translated, it gives CASSSGGRLNNEQFF.

The chain couples TRBV28 to TRBJ1-2, with a tentative D call TRBD1 (5 bases). Germline V lookup: CDR1 MDHEN, CDR2 SYDVKM. The CDR3 has 13 amino acids. Trimming removed 2 bases at V and 4 bases at J, with 8 bases between. CDR3 protein: CASSLGQGYGYTF. The DNA of the CDR3 is TGTGCCAGCAGTTTAGGCCAGGGCTATGGCTACACCTTC.

The chain recombines TRBV18 with TRBJ2-7; the D is unclear. V was shortened by 6 bases and J by 2 bases, with 8 bases between the two germline ends. This CDR3 spans 12 amino acids. Looked up from germline, CDR1 is KGHSH and CDR2 is LQKENI. In DNA, the CDR3 is TGTGCCAGCTCTTACGTGCCCTACGAGCAGTACTTC. Translation gives CASSYVPYEQYF.

The chain links TRBV7-9 to TRBJ2-3; a weak D match, TRBD2 (6 bases). This CDR3 is built from 15 residues. Trimming took off 7 bases at V and 4 bases at J, with 18 bases between the two ends. Germline V gene lookup returns CDR1 SEHNR and CDR2 FQNEAQ (reference sequence). The chain's CDR3 is CASTDRGGDSDTQYF. Written as DNA, the CDR3 is TGTGCCAGCACTGACCGGGGCGGGGACTCAGATACGCAGTATTTT.

V is TRBV6-5 and J is TRBJ1-6; 8 bases line up with TRBD1. This CDR3 has 15 residues. Germline loops: CDR1 MNHEY, CDR2 SVGAGI. The ends lost 3 bases at V and 10 bases at J; junction bases unmatched: 8. The CDR3 sequence: CASSYTGGSESPLHF. As DNA, the CDR3 is TGTGCCAGCAGTTATACAGGGGGAAGTGAATCACCCCTCCACTTT.

The chain employs TRBV29-1 and TRBJ2-4; a possible D gene is TRBD1 (5 bases). CDR1 and CDR2 (germline): SQVTM, ANQGSEA. V lost 1 base and J lost 2, with 12 bases in between. The CDR3 consists of 15 residues. The CDR3 sequence: CSVEVQGRPKNIQYF. The CDR3 DNA reads TGCAGCGTTGAAGTCCAGGGTCGTCCCAAAAACATTCAGTACTTC. The whole variable domain, filled in from reference TRBV29-1 and TRBJ2-4, reads SAVISQKPSRDICQRGTSLTIQCQVDSQVTMMFWYRQQPGQSLTLIATANQGSEATYESGFVIDKFPISRPNLTFSTLTVSNMSPEDSSIYLCSVEVQGRPKNIQYFGAGTRLSVL.

This chain uses TRBV6-5 with TRBJ1-5; tentatively, D is TRBD1 (5 bases). This CDR3 has 15 amino acids. In germline, CDR1 is MNHEY, CDR2 SVGAGI. Deletions cut 2 bases from V and 11 bases from J, with 19 bases between. This CDR3 is CASSYESLWGGAQHF. CDR3 nucleotides: TGTGCCAGCAGTTACGAGTCTCTCTGGGGGGGGGCCCAGCATTTT.

The chain carries TRBV7-3 and TRBJ2-7; D gene unclear. The CDR3 runs to 13 residues. V gave up 1 base and J gave up 7 bases, with 11 bases separating them. Germline V gene data show CDR1 as SGHTA and CDR2 as FQGTGA. CDR3 sequence: CASSLSPLSEQYF. The CDR3 DNA sequence: TGTGCCAGCAGCTTAAGTCCCCTTTCAGAGCAGTACTTC.

This chain connects TRBV19 to TRBJ2-7, with 7 bases lining up with TRBD2. CDR3 length: 14 residues. Germline values: CDR1 LNHDA, CDR2 SQIVND (reference sequence). Germline trimming cut 4 bases from V and 7 bases from J; bases unmatched to any gene: 10. CDR3 nucleotides: TGTGCCAGTAGTAGTCTGGCGGGAGTAGTTGAGCAGTACTTC. Its protein is CASSSLAGVVEQYF.

The chain combines TRBV18 with TRBJ1-4; D is possibly TRBD1 (5 bases). The germline V and J ends were trimmed by 0 bases and 7 bases, with 15 bases remaining between them. Germline V gene data show CDR1 as KGHSH and CDR2 as LQKENI. This CDR3 comprises 16 residues. The CDR3 sequence is CASSPPMAGNGEKLFF. DNA of the CDR3: TGTGCCAGCTCACCACCGATGGCAGGGAATGGTGAAAAACTGTTTTTT.

Here the CDR3 DNA reads TGTGCCAGCAGCCGGAATAATGAGCAGTTCTTC. It is translated as CASSRNNEQFF. The chain employs TRBV25-1 and TRBJ2-1; no clear D. Trimming removed 6 bases from V and 7 bases from J, with 7 bases in between. This CDR3 is 11 amino acids long. The germline V gene encodes CDR1 MGHDK and CDR2 SYGVNS.

The chain couples TRBV25-1 to TRBJ2-5; 10 bases match TRBD2. This CDR3 comprises 16 residues. Germline-derived CDR1 and CDR2 are MGHDK and SYGVNS. The junction had 9 bases not matched to a gene; V was cut back by 6 bases and J by 2 bases. The CDR3 DNA reads TGTGCCAGCAGCTGGGGGGGACTAGCGCCTCAAGAGACCCAGTACTTC. Its translation: CASSWGGLAPQETQYF.

This chain links TRBV15 with TRBJ2-7, with no clear D. Germline-derived CDR1 and CDR2 are LNHNV and YYDKDF (reference sequence). Trimming stripped 0 bases from V and 3 bases from J, with 15 bases between. The CDR3 consists of 16 residues. Here the CDR3 DNA reads TGTGCCACCAGCAGAGATTTTGTAGGGTTAGTCTACGAGCAGTACTTC. It codes for CATSRDFVGLVYEQYF.